This TCR beta chain emerged from a study of cytomegalovirus exposure and HLA in healthy donors. Study conclusions and caveats: Specific recognition of CMV antigens was confirmed in vitro for a few chains (all CMV-associated). Reports credit the classifier with highly specific, highly sensitive diagnosis of cytomegalovirus status.

Both 60 Vbeta primers and 13 Jbeta primers went into the PCR. This table comes from immunoSEQ multiplex PCR, and its TCRdb copy is limited to in-frame clones, with some not included. This listing includes 150,000 to 200,000 clones. In regard to this clone: Its antigen remains unknown.

The material sequenced was PBMCs. The receptor was isolated from a man aged 30 to 45 in good health and CMV-seronegative.

CDR3 sequence reads: CASSPGQGGNEQYF. The CDR3 bases are TGTGCCAGCAGCCCGGGACAGGGAGGTAACGAGCAGTACTTC. The chain links TRBV6-4 to TRBJ2-7, with 9 bases aligning to TRBD1. V lost 6 bases to trimming and J lost 5 bases; unmatched junction nucleotides: 8. This CDR3 is built from 14 residues. In germline, CDR1 is MRHNA, CDR2 SNTAGT.